Listed below are T cell receptor beta chains from one sample, sequenced in a study of identical twins. TCRdb independently ran MiXCR on the 5' RACE reads; one entry per CDR3 protein. The sample lists fewer than 350,000 distinct CDR3 sequences, roughly 8.6% seen once, with 2.1% in the top ten. The same data also went into a second study, on yellow fever vaccine responses in identical twins.

Sequenced: memory (CD45RO+) T cells sorted from blood. These receptors were obtained from a woman aged 18-29 years in good health. The CDR3 runs from the conserved cysteine through the conserved F or W. D genes are given only for firm matches. Clone size is not always given. Where it is, it says once, few, many or a class for expanded clones.

len	j_gene	d_gene	abundance	v_gene	CDR3aa	CDR3nt
14	TRBJ2-7	-	many	TRBV5-1	CASSLGPSSYEQYF	TGCGCCAGCAGCTTGGGTCCAAGCTCCTACGAGCAGTACTTC
19	TRBJ2-1	TRBD2	few	TRBV15	CATSRDVGRGGIPYNEQFF	TGTGCCACCAGCAGAGATGTGGGGCGGGGGGGCATCCCCTACAATGAGCAGTTCTTC
16	TRBJ2-1	-	-	TRBV20-1	CSATPPAGLRYNEQFF	TGCAGTGCTACTCCTCCTGCGGGGCTTCGGTACAATGAGCAGTTCTTC
12	TRBJ1-1	-	many	TRBV12-3/TRBV12-4	CASSGRYTEAFF	TGTGCCAGCAGTGGACGATACACTGAAGCTTTCTTT
14	TRBJ1-2	-	many	TRBV18	CASSPGGTHYGYTF	TGTGCCAGCTCACCCGGCGGGACACACTATGGCTACACCTTC
14	TRBJ2-2	-	many	TRBV24-1	CATKARTNTGELFF	TGTGCCACCAAGGCCAGAACGAACACCGGGGAGCTGTTTTTT
14	TRBJ2-7	TRBD2	once	TRBV6-5	CASSSGLGLGEQYF	TGTGCCAGCAGTTCCGGACTAGGATTGGGCGAGCAGTACTTC
13	TRBJ2-3	TRBD2	few	TRBV5-1	CASNSRGGDTQYF	TGCGCCAGCAACTCGCGGGGGGGAGATACGCAGTATTTT
14	TRBJ1-4	-	few	TRBV7-2	CASSLGGAVEKLFF	TGTGCCAGCAGCTTAGGGGGGGCGGTTGAAAAACTGTTTTTT
14	TRBJ2-7	TRBD1	few	TRBV20-1	CSASDRVGTYEQYF	TGCAGTGCCAGCGACAGGGTGGGGACCTACGAGCAGTACTTC
14	TRBJ1-5	TRBD1	many	TRBV27	CASSWTGGNQPQHF	TGTGCCAGCAGTTGGACAGGAGGCAATCAGCCCCAGCATTTT
15	TRBJ2-1	-	many	TRBV7-9	CASSLPPRGDNEQFF	TGTGCCAGCAGCTTACCGCCCCGGGGCGACAATGAGCAGTTCTTC
14	TRBJ1-6	-	few	TRBV20-1	CSAPETGRNSPLHF	TGCAGTGCCCCAGAGACAGGTCGGAATTCACCCCTCCACTTT
18	TRBJ2-6	-	-	TRBV12-3/TRBV12-4	CASCLFSGTNSGANVLTF	TGTGCCAGCTGTTTATTCTCGGGCACCAACTCTGGGGCCAACGTCCTGACTTTC
14	TRBJ2-5	-	few	TRBV6-2/TRBV6-3	CASSWPDSSETQYF	TGTGCCAGCAGTTGGCCGGACAGCTCGGAGACCCAGTACTTC
15	TRBJ2-1	TRBD2	few	TRBV5-1	CASSLDGRSNDEQFF	TGCGCCAGCAGCTTGGACGGGAGGTCCAACGATGAGCAGTTCTTC
15	TRBJ1-1	-	few	TRBV24-1	CATSDNAAGGTEAFF	TGTGCCACCAGTGATAATGCCGCCGGGGGCACTGAAGCTTTCTTT
17	TRBJ1-5	-	-	TRBV20-1	CSALTETDLPSNQPQHF	TGCAGTGCCCTAACTGAGACGGATCTACCTAGCAATCAGCCCCAGCATTTT
15	TRBJ1-4	-	many	TRBV4-1	CASRPVGGTNEKLFF	TGCGCCAGCAGGCCAGTGGGGGGGACTAATGAAAAACTGTTTTTT
13	TRBJ2-7	-	few	TRBV24-1	CATSDSLGYEQYF	TGTGCCACCAGTGATTCCCTGGGCTACGAGCAGTACTTC
14	TRBJ2-3	TRBD1	-	TRBV7-8	CASSWDRAVGTQYF	TGTGCCAGCAGCTGGGACAGGGCGGTCGGTACGCAGTATTTT
15	TRBJ2-5	TRBD2	-	TRBV6-1	CASSELTGGRETQYF	TGTGCCAGCAGTGAGCTAACGGGAGGGCGAGAGACCCAGTACTTC
11	TRBJ2-5	-	many	TRBV5-1	CASMREETQYF	TGCGCCAGCATGAGGGAAGAGACCCAGTACTTC
16	TRBJ1-6	TRBD1	few	TRBV9	CASSVGGQGTNSPLHF	TGTGCCAGCAGCGTAGGGGGACAGGGGACTAATTCACCCCTCCACTTT
12	TRBJ1-5	-	-	TRBV20-1	CSARVSNQPQHF	TGCAGTGCTAGGGTAAGCAATCAGCCCCAGCATTTT
15	TRBJ2-1	-	many	TRBV5-1	CASSALLSSYNEQFF	TGCGCCAGCAGCGCCCTCCTAAGCTCCTACAATGAGCAGTTCTTC
15	TRBJ2-3	-	many	TRBV7-9	CASRSGASNADTQYF	TGTGCCAGCAGATCAGGGGCCAGTAACGCAGATACGCAGTATTTT
15	TRBJ1-1	-	many	TRBV7-9	CASSLGRVVNTEAFF	TGTGCCAGCAGCTTAGGTCGGGTTGTGAACACTGAAGCTTTCTTT
16	TRBJ2-1	TRBD1	few	TRBV7-6	CASSFSGTGGFNEQFF	TGTGCCAGCAGCTTTTCCGGGACAGGGGGCTTCAATGAGCAGTTCTTC
10	TRBJ1-2	-	-	TRBV29-1	CSVDSYGYTF	TGCAGCGTTGACAGCTATGGCTACACCTTC
15	TRBJ2-3	-	few	TRBV7-9	CASSQTSKPGGTQYF	TGTGCCAGCAGCCAGACATCGAAGCCCGGCGGTACGCAGTATTTT
13	TRBJ1-6	-	few	TRBV6-6	CASSYETNSPLHF	TGTGCCAGCAGTTACGAAACAAATTCACCCCTCCACTTT
13	TRBJ2-2	TRBD2	many	TRBV12-3/TRBV12-4	CAIKRGGPGELFF	TGTGCCATCAAAAGGGGAGGGCCCGGGGAGCTGTTTTTT
16	TRBJ2-7	TRBD2	-	TRBV18	CASSPLNSGRTYEQYF	TGTGCCAGCTCACCTCTAAATAGCGGGAGAACCTACGAGCAGTACTTC
18	TRBJ2-4	TRBD2	many	TRBV28	CASSWPSGEGRVLNIQYF	TGTGCCAGCAGTTGGCCTAGCGGGGAGGGTCGGGTTTTGAACATTCAGTACTTC
14	TRBJ2-3	TRBD2	many	TRBV20-1	CSARLAGGTDTQYF	TGCAGTGCTAGACTAGCGGGGGGGACAGATACGCAGTATTTT
14	TRBJ2-5	-	once	TRBV5-1	CASSFGGGGETQYF	TGCGCCAGCAGCTTTGGAGGAGGCGGGGAGACCCAGTACTTC
15	TRBJ2-3	-	few	TRBV3-1	CASSQDTAATDTQYF	TGTGCCAGCAGCCAAGATACGGCGGCCACAGATACGCAGTATTTT
13	TRBJ1-2	-	many	TRBV15	CATSRLPGDGYTF	TGTGCCACCAGCAGACTCCCAGGGGATGGCTACACCTTC
15	TRBJ1-5	-	-	TRBV19	CASSLRGGVGQPQHF	TGTGCCAGTAGTCTTAGAGGAGGGGTTGGTCAGCCCCAGCATTTT
14	TRBJ2-3	-	many	TRBV9	CASSVLFGTDTQYF	TGTGCCAGCAGCGTCCTCTTTGGCACAGATACGCAGTATTTT
15	TRBJ2-1	TRBD1	many	TRBV5-1	CASSLGTGVWGEQFF	TGCGCCAGCAGCTTGGGGACAGGGGTATGGGGTGAGCAGTTCTTC
13	TRBJ2-7	TRBD2	many	TRBV2	CASSARLAYEQYF	TGTGCCAGCAGTGCCCGACTAGCTTACGAGCAGTACTTC
16	TRBJ2-2	TRBD2	few	TRBV7-2	CASSSQGLAATGELFF	TGTGCCAGCAGCTCCCAGGGACTAGCGGCCACCGGGGAGCTGTTTTTT
14	TRBJ1-6	-	many	TRBV7-9	CASSPPGYNSPLHF	TGTGCCAGCAGCCCTCCAGGTTATAATTCACCCCTCCACTTT
16	TRBJ1-5	-	many	TRBV12-3/TRBV12-4	CASSLGGANSNQPQHF	TGTGCCAGCAGTTTAGGGGGGGCCAATAGCAATCAGCCCCAGCATTTT
13	TRBJ1-1	-	-	TRBV11-2	CASRDPKNTEAFF	TGTGCCAGCAGGGACCCGAAGAACACTGAAGCTTTCTTT
12	TRBJ2-2	-	few	TRBV19	CASTWGTGELFF	TGTGCCAGCACCTGGGGCACCGGGGAGCTGTTTTTT